This T cell receptor (beta chain) was profiled in a study of T cells in Graves' hyperthyroidism and ophthalmopathy. Study-level findings and limits: Through a model of 13 V-J features, ophthalmopathy was separated from stable hyperthyroidism.

This clonotype was found many times. Its antigen is as yet unknown. Trimming at V came to 3 bases and at J to 8 bases, leaving 11 bases not matched to a gene. The CDR3 length is 16 residues. Germline-derived CDR1 and CDR2 are SGHAT and FQNNGV. From RNA transcripts, TCR beta CDR3 regions were amplified. During a first-round RT-PCR of the TCR CDR3, the HTBI primer set was used. TCRdb recomputed calls from the multiplex PCR reads with MiXCR, one row per CDR3 protein. The profile shows 500,000 to 650,000 distinct CDR3 sequences, 17% of them singletons. Sample: blood. The chain uses TRBV11-2 and TRBJ2-3; the match to TRBD2 covers 10 bases. The TCR was taken from a woman under 30 with Graves' ophthalmopathy. CDR3 sequence (DNA): TGTGCCAGCAGCTTCCCGCCTAGCGGGAGCAGGCGTACGCAGTATTTT. As protein: CASSFPPSGSRRTQYF.